The TCR beta chain under discussion was sequenced for a study of shared T cell receptors in the human thymus. The CDR3 is 15 amino acids. V shed 8 bases, J shed 10 bases, and the junction held 16 bases outside the gene matches. CDR1 and CDR2 from the germline V gene are LNHNV and YYDKDF (reference sequence). The protocol was immunoSEQ multiplex PCR, while the TCRdb copy is restricted to in-frame clones and leaves out a portion. The sample consists of about 660,000 clones, approximately 89% of them appearing once. This same sample was also taken into another study, of human thymus T cells. According to that study: Samples came from healthy Finnish infants during open corrective cardiac surgery. Resections that were taken during corrective heart surgery supplied the thymus tissue.

This TCR came from a boy under two years old with a congenital heart defect. Sequencing was performed on thymocytes. This chain links TRBV15 with TRBJ2-1, with 8 positions matching TRBD2. The CDR3 bases are TGTGCCACCGCCCGGGGTTTAGCGGGATGGGAAGAGCAGTTCTTC. The encoded protein is CATARGLAGWEEQFF.